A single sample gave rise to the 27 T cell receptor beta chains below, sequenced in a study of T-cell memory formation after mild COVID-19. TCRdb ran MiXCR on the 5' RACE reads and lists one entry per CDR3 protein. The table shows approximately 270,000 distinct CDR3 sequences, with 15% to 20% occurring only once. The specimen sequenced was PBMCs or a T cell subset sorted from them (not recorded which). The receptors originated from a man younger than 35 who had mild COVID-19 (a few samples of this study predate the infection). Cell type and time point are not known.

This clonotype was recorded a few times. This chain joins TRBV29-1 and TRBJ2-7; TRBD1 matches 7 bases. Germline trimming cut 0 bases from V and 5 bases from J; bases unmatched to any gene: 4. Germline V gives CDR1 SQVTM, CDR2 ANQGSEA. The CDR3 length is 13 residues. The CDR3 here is CSVEEVDRDEQYF. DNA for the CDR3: TGCAGCGTTGAAGAAGTCGACAGGGACGAGCAGTACTTC.

The CDR3 spells CASSRGAVTTGELFF. The CDR3 DNA sequence: TGTGCCAGCAGCCGAGGGGCGGTTACCACCGGGGAGCTGTTTTTT. V is TRBV5-5 and J is TRBJ2-2, with D possibly being TRBD1 or TRBD2 (5 bases each). CDR3 length: 15 amino acids. The V and J ends lost 4 bases and 4 bases respectively, with 14 bases between them. In germline, CDR1 is SGHKS, CDR2 YYEKEE (reference sequence).

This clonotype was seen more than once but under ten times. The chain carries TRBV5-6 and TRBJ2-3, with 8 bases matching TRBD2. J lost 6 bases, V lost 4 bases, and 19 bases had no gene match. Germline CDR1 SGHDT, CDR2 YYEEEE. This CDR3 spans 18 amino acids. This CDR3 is CASSNLARRGAVGDTQYF. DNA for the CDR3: TGTGCCAGCAGCAATCTAGCGCGGCGGGGGGCGGTCGGGGATACGCAGTATTTT.

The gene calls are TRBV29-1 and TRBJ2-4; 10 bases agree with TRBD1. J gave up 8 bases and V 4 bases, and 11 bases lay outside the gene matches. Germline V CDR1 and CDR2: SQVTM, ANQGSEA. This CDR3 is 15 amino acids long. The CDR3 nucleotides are TGCAGCGTTGGGGTTGGGGGACAGGGGAATGACATTCAGTACTTC. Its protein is CSVGVGGQGNDIQYF. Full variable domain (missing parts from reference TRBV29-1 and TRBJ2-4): SAVISQKPSRDICQRGTSLTIQCQVDSQVTMMFWYRQQPGQSLTLIATANQGSEATYESGFVIDKFPISRPNLTFSTLTVSNMSPEDSSIYLCSVGVGGQGNDIQYFGAGTRLSVL.

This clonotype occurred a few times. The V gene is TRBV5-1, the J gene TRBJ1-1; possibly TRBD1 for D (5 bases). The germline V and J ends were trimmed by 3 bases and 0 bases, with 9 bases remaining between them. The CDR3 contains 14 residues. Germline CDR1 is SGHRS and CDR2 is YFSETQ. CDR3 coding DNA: TGCGCCAGCAGCTCCGGGGGGGTGAACACTGAAGCTTTCTTT. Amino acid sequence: CASSSGGVNTEAFF.

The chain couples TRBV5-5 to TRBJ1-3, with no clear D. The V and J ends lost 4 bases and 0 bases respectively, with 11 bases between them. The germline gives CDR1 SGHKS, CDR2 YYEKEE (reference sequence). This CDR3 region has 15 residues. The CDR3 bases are TGTGCCAGCAGCGTATTATGGGGCTCTGGAAACACCATATATTTT. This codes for CASSVLWGSGNTIYF.

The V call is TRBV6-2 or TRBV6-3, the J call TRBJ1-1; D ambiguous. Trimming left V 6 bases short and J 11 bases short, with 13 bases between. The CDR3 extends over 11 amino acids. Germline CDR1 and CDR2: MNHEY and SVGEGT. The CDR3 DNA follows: TGTGCCAGCAGCCTCGGCCGCAGGGCTTTCTTT. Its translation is CASSLGRRAFF.

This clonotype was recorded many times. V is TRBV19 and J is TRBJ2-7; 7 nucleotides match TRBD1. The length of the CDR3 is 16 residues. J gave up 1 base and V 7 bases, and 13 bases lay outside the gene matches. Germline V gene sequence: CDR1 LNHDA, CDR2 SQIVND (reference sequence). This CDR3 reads CASTPGRRGQSYEQYF. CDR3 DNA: TGTGCCAGTACCCCCGGGCGAAGGGGGCAATCCTACGAGCAGTACTTC.

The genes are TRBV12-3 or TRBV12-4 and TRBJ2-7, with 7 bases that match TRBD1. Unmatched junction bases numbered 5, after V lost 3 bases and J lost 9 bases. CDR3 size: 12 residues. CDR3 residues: CASSLAQGMQYV. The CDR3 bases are TGTGCCAGCAGTTTGGCACAGGGGATGCAGTACGTC.

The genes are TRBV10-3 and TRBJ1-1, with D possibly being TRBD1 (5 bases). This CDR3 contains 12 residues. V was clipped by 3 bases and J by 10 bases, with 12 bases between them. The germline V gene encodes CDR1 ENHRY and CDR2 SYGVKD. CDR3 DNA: TGTGCCATCAGTGAACCGGGGGAAGGAGCTTTCTTT. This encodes CAISEPGEGAFF.

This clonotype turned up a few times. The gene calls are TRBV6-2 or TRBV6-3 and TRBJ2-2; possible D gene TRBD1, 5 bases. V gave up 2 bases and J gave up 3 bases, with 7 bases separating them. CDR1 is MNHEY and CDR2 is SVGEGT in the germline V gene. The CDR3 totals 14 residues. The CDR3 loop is CASSYEGDTGELFF. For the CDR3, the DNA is TGTGCCAGCAGTTACGAAGGGGACACCGGGGAGCTGTTTTTT.

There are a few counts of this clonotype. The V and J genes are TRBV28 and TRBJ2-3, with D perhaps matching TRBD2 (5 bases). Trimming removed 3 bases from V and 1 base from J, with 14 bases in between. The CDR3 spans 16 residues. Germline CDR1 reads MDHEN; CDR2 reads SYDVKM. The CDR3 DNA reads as TGTGCCAGCAGTTTTAAGTTTCGAGGGCGCACAGATACGCAGTATTTT. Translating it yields CASSFKFRGRTDTQYF.

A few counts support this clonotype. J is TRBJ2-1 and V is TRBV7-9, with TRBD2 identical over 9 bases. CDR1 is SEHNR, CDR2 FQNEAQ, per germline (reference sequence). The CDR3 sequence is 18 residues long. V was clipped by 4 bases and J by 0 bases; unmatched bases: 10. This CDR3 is CASSSRVAGGSSYNEQFF. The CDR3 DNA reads TGTGCCAGCAGCTCCCGAGTGGCGGGGGGGAGCTCCTACAATGAGCAGTTCTTC.

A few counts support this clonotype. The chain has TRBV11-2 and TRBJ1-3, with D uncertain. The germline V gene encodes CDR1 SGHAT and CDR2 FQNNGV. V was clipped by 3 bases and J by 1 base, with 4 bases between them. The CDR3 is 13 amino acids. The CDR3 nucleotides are TGTGCCAGCAGCTTGGAGTCTGGAAACACCATATATTTT. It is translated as CASSLESGNTIYF.

CDR3 sequence: CASSSRGRHTEAFF. The CDR3 nucleotides are TGTGCCAGCAGTTCACGGGGCAGGCACACTGAAGCTTTCTTT. J is TRBJ1-1 and V is TRBV6-2 or TRBV6-3; tentatively, D is TRBD1 (5 bases). V lost 4 bases to trimming and J lost 3 bases, with 12 bases between them. The CDR3 length is 14 residues. Per germline, CDR1 MNHEY and CDR2 SVGEGT.

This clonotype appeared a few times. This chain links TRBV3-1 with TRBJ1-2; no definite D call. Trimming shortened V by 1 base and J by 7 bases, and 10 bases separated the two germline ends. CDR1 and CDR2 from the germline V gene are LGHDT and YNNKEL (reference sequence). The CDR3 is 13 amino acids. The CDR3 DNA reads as TGTGCCAGCAGCCAAGTCCATGTAAGTGGCTACACCTTC. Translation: CASSQVHVSGYTF. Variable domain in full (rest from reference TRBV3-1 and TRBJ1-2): DTAVSQTPKYLVTQMGNDKSIKCEQNLGHDTMYWYKQDSKKFLKIMFSYNNKELIINETVPNRFSPKSPDKAHLNLHINSLELGDSAVYFCASSQVHVSGYTFGSGTRLTVV.

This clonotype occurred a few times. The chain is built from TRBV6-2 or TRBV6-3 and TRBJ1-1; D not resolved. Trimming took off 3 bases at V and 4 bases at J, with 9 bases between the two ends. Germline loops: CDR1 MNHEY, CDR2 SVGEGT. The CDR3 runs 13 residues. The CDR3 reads CASSYGVGTEAFF. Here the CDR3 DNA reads TGTGCCAGCAGTTATGGAGTAGGCACTGAAGCTTTCTTT.

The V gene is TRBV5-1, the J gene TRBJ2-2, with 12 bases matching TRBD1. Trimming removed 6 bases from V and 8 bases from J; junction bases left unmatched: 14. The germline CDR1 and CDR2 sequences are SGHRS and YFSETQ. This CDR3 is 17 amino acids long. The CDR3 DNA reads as TGCGCCAGCATCGCCGGGACAGGGGGCGCGTCGAAGGGGGAGCTGTTTTTT. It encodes CASIAGTGGASKGELFF.

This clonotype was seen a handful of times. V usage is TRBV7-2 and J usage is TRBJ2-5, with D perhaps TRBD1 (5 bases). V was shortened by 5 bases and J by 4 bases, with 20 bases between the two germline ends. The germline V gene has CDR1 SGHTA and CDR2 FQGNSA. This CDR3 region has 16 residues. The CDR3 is CASSLPWAGMGETQYF. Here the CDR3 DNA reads TGTGCCAGCAGCCTCCCCTGGGCAGGGATGGGAGAGACCCAGTACTTC. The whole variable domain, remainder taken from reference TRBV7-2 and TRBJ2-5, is GAGVSQSPSNKVTEKGKDVELRCDPISGHTALYWYRQSLGQGLEFLIYFQGNSAPDKSGLPSDRFSAERTGGSVSTLTIQRTQQEDSAVYLCASSLPWAGMGETQYFGPGTRLLVL.

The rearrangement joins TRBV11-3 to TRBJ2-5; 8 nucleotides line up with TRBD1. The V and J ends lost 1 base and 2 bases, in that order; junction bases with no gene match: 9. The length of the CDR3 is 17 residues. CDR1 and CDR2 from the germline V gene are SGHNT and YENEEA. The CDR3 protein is CASSLVAGQGFQETQYF. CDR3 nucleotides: TGTGCCAGCAGCTTAGTAGCCGGACAGGGATTTCAAGAGACCCAGTACTTC.

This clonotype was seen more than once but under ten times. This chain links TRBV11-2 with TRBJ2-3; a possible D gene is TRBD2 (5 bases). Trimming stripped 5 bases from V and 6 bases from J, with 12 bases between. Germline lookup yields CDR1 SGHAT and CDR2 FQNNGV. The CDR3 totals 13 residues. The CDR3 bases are TGTGCCAGCAGCCCCGGGAACCTGGATACGCAGTATTTT. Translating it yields CASSPGNLDTQYF.

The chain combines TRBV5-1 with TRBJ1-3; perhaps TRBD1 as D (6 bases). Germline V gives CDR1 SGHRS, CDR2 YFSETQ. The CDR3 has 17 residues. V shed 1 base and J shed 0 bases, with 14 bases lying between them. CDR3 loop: CASSLTGDTHSGNTIYF. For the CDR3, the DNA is TGCGCCAGCAGCTTGACCGGGGACACTCACTCTGGAAACACCATATATTTT.

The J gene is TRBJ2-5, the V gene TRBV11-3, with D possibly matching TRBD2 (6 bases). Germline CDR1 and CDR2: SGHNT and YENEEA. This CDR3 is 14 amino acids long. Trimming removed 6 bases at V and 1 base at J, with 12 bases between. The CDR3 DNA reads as TGTGCCAGCAGTATGGGCGGGGCCCAAGAGACCCAGTACTTC. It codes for CASSMGGAQETQYF.

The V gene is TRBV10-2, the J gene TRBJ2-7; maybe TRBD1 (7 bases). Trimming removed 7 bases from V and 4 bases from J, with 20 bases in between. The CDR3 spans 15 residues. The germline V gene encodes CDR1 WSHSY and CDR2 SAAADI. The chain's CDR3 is CASTDRTGVRYEQYF. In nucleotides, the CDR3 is TGCGCCAGCACGGACAGGACGGGGGTCCGGTACGAGCAGTACTTC.

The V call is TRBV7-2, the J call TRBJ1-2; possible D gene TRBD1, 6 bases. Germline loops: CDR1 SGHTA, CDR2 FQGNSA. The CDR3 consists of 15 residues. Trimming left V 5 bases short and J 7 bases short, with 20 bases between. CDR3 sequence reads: CASSPQSRMGAGYTF. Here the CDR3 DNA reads TGTGCCAGCAGCCCGCAATCCCGAATGGGGGCTGGCTACACCTTC. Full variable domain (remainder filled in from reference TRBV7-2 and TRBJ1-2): GAGVSQSPSNKVTEKGKDVELRCDPISGHTALYWYRQSLGQGLEFLIYFQGNSAPDKSGLPSDRFSAERTGGSVSTLTIQRTQQEDSAVYLCASSPQSRMGAGYTFGSGTRLTVV.

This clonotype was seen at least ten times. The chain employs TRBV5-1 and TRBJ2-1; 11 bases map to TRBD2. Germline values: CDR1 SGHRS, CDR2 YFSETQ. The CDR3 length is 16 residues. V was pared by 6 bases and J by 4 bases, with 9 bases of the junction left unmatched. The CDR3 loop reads CASKTSGGAAYNEQFF. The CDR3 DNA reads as TGCGCCAGCAAAACTAGCGGGGGAGCCGCTTACAATGAGCAGTTCTTC.

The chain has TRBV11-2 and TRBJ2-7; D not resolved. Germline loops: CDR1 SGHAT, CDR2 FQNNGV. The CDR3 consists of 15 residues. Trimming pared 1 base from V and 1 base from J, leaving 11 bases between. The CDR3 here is CASSLGDGESYEQYV. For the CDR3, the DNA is TGTGCCAGCAGCTTAGGGGATGGGGAATCCTACGAGCAGTACGTC.